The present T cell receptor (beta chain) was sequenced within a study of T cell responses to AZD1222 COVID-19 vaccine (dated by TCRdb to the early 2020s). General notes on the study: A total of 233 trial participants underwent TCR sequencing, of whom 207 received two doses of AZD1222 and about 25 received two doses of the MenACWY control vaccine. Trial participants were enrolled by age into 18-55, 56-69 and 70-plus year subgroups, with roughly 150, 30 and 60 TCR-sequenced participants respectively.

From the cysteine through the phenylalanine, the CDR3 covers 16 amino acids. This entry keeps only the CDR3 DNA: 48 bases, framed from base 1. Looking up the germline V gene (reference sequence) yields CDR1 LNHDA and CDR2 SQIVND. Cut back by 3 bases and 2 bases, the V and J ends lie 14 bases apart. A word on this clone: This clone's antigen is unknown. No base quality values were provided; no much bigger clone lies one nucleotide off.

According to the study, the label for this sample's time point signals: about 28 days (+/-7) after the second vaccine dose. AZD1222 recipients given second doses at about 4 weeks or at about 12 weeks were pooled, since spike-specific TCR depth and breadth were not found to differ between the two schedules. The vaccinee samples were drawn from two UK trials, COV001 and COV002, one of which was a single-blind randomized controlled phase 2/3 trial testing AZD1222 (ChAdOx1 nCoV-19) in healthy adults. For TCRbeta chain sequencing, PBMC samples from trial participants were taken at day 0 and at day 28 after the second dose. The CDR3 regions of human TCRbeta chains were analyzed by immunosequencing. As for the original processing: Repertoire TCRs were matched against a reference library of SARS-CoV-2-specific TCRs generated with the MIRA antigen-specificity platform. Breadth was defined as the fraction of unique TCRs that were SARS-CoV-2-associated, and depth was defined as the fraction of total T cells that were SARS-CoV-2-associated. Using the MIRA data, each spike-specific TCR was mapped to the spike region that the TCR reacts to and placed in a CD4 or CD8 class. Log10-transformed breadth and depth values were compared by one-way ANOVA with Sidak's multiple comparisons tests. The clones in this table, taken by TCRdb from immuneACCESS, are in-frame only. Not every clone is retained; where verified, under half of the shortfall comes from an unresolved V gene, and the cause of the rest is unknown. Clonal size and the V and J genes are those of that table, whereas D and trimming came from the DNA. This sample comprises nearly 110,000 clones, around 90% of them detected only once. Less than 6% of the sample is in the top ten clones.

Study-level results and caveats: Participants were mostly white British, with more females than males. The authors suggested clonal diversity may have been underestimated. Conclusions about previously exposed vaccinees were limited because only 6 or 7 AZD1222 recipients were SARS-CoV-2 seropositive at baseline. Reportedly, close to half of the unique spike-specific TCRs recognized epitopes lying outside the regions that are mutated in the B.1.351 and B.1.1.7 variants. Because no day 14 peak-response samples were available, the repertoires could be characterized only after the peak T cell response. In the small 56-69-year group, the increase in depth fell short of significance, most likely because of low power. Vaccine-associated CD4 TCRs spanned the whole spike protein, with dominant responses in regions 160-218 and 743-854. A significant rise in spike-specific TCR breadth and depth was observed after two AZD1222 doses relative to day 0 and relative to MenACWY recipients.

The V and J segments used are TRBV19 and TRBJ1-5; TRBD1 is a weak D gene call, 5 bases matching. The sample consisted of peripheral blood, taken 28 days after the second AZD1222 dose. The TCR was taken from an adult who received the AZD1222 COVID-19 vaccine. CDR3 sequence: CASSIWRGTGNQPQHF. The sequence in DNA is TGTGCCAGTAGTATTTGGAGGGGAACGGGCAATCAGCCCCAGCATTTT.